This T cell receptor (beta chain) was sequenced for a study of OX40 agonist ivuxolimab in advanced cancers. Turning to the study itself: Head and neck, renal cell, melanoma or hepatocellular carcinoma were the cancers that dose-escalation patients had.

There are 19 residues in the CDR3. The germline V gene encodes CDR1 SGHRS and CDR2 YFSETQ. After removal of 0 bases from V and 0 bases from J, the junction contained 10 bases not matched to a gene. The study's findings and limits: On average, a greater number of expanded clones characterised CD8+ T cells relative to CD4+. Low normalized clonal expansion also occurred in some nonresponding patients.

TCRdb's copy holds only in-frame clones and misses some; the assay was immunoSEQ multiplex PCR. The table includes about 68,000 clones, 90% to 95% detected once. Regarding this clone: The antigen remains unidentified.

Individuals having autoimmune disease history or systemic immunosuppression were not enrolled. This sample comprised CD4+ or CD8+ T cells sorted from blood, obtained in a trial of the OX40 agonist ivuxolimab. The V gene is TRBV5-1, the J gene TRBJ2-2; TRBD1 agrees at 8 bases. The receptor's source is an adult with an advanced solid tumor such as melanoma, head and neck, liver or kidney cancer. Here the CDR3 reads CASSLAGTGNFANTGELFF. Here the CDR3 DNA reads TGCGCCAGCAGCTTGGCTGGGACAGGAAATTTCGCGAACACCGGGGAGCTGTTTTTT.